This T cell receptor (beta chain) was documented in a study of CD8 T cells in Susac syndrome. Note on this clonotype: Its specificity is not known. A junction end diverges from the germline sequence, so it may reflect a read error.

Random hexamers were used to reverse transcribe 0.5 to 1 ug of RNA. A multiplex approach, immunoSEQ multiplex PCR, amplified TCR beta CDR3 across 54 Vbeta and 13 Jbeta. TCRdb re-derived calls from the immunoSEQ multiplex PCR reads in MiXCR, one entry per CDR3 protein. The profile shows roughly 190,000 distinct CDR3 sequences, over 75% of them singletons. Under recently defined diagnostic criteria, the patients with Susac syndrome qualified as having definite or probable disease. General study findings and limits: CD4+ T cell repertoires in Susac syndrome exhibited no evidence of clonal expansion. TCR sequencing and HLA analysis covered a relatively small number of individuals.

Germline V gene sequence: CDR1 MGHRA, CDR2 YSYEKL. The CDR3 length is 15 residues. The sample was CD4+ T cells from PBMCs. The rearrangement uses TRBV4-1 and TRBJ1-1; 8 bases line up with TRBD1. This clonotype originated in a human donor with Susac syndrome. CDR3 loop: CVSSQLTGANTEAFF. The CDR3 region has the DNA TGCGTCAGCAGCCAGTTGACAGGGGCGAACACTGAAGCTTTCTTT.